These 31 T cell receptor beta chains came from one sample sequenced in a study of T cells in Graves' hyperthyroidism and ophthalmopathy. TCR beta CDR3 regions were amplified from RNA transcripts. TCR CDR3 regions were first amplified by RT-PCR with HTBI primers. TCRdb passed the multiplex PCR reads through MiXCR, listing each CDR3 protein once. The sample carries around 580,000 distinct CDR3 sequences, around 15% recorded once. Material: blood. These receptors were obtained from a young woman with Graves' hyperthyroidism.

The chain combines TRBV6-1 with TRBJ2-1; D not certain. The CDR3 consists of 12 residues. Deletions cut 5 bases from V and 5 bases from J, with 7 bases between. Germline CDR1 MNHNS, CDR2 SASEGT. The CDR3 nucleotides are TGTGCCAGCAGTCCCAGGCACAATGAGCAGTTCTTC. Amino acids: CASSPRHNEQFF.

The chain combines TRBV19 with TRBJ1-2, with D possibly being TRBD1 (5 bases). This CDR3 is built from 13 residues. V was shortened by 5 bases and J by 6 bases, with 13 bases between the two germline ends. Germline V gene data show CDR1 as LNHDA and CDR2 as SQIVND (reference sequence). The CDR3 region is CASSFPGPHGYTF. In DNA form, the CDR3 reads TGTGCCAGTAGTTTCCCGGGACCCCATGGCTACACCTTC.

This clonotype showed up just a few times. The chain carries TRBV20-1 and TRBJ2-5, with D possibly TRBD2 on 6 matching bases. Germline lookup yields CDR1 DFQATT and CDR2 SNEGSKA (reference sequence). V gave up 7 bases and J gave up 4 bases, with 13 bases separating them. CDR3 length: 12 residues. CDR3 sequence (DNA): TGCAGTGTCCGACTAGGACGAGAGACCCAGTACTTC. Protein: CSVRLGRETQYF.

This clonotype occurred many times. The V gene is TRBV13, the J gene TRBJ2-2; 11 bases are a match to TRBD2. J lost 1 base, V lost 2 bases, and 3 bases had no gene match. In germline, CDR1 is PRHDT, CDR2 FYEKMQ (reference sequence). The CDR3 runs to 17 residues. Here the CDR3 DNA reads TGTGCCAGCAGCTTACAAGGACTAGCGGGGAACACCGGGGAGCTGTTTTTT. It translates to CASSLQGLAGNTGELFF.

V is TRBV20-1 and J is TRBJ2-1; 11 nucleotides agree with TRBD2. Trimming took 0 bases from V and 9 from J; bases not matched to a gene: 10. Germline values: CDR1 DFQATT, CDR2 SNEGSKA (reference sequence). The CDR3 consists of 16 residues. CDR3 nucleotides: TGCAGTGCTAGAGATTTGCCCCGGGGGACTAGCGGTGAGCAGTTCTTC. It yields the protein CSARDLPRGTSGEQFF.

A few counts support this clonotype. Here the CDR3 DNA reads TGTGCTAGTGGTTTGGTAGTGTCAGGGGTCGGGGAGCTGTTTTTT. Translated: CASGLVVSGVGELFF. The V and J genes are TRBV12-5 and TRBJ2-2; a weak D match, TRBD1 (6 bases). The CDR3 consists of 15 residues. V was cut by 0 bases and J by 7 bases, with 12 bases left in between. The germline V gene encodes CDR1 LGHNT and CDR2 FRNRAP.

This chain links TRBV4-3 with TRBJ2-5, with D unresolved. Germline loops: CDR1 LGHNA, CDR2 YSLEER. The CDR3 length is 14 residues. Trimming removed 0 bases at V and 6 bases at J, with 11 bases between. The CDR3 reads CASSQDLGGKTQYF. CDR3 nucleotide sequence: TGCGCCAGCAGCCAAGATCTGGGTGGAAAGACCCAGTACTTC.

The chain has TRBV6-2 or TRBV6-3 and TRBJ1-1; 8 nucleotides line up with TRBD1. V trimming: 2 bases; J trimming: 1 base; junction bases outside the gene matches: 6. In germline, CDR1 is MNHEY, CDR2 SVGEGT. The CDR3 runs to 16 residues. CDR3 region: CASSYEPGGENTEAFF. The CDR3 DNA sequence: TGTGCCAGCAGTTACGAACCAGGGGGCGAGAACACTGAAGCTTTCTTT.

As regards this clonotype: Being one base from a much bigger clone, this may be a read error. V gene TRBV7-9 combines with J gene TRBJ2-7; D is possibly TRBD1 or TRBD2 (5 bases each). The V gene's germline CDR1 is SEHNR and CDR2 FQNEAQ (reference sequence). The CDR3 covers 13 residues. V lost 5 bases, J lost 7 bases, and 15 bases lay in between. The CDR3 sequence is CASSEGRYNEQYF. DNA for the CDR3: TGTGCCAGCAGCGAGGGGCGGTACAATGAGCAGTACTTC.

The chain is built from TRBV15 and TRBJ2-1, with D possibly TRBD2 on 6 matching bases. CDR3 length: 13 amino acids. In germline, CDR1 is LNHNV, CDR2 YYDKDF (reference sequence). Trimming left V 0 bases short and J 12 bases short, with 12 bases between. The CDR3 here is CATSRDSLGGQFF. For the CDR3, the DNA is TGTGCCACCAGCAGAGATTCCCTGGGAGGGCAGTTCTTC. Complete variable domain (other parts from reference TRBV15 and TRBJ2-1): DAMVIQNPRYQVTQFGKPVTLSCSQTLNHNVMYWYQQKSSQAPKLLFHYYDKDFNNEADTPDNFQSRRPNTSFCFLDIRSPGLGDTAMYLCATSRDSLGGQFFGPGTRLTVL.

This clonotype was observed many times. The gene calls are TRBV11-1 and TRBJ1-1; perhaps TRBD1 as D (6 bases). This CDR3 comprises 14 residues. Germline-derived CDR1 and CDR2 are SGHAT and FQDESV (reference sequence). With 1 base removed from V and 6 bases from J, the gap between germline ends came to 12 bases. The CDR3 bases are TGTGCCAGCAGCTTAGTTTTGGGGGCAGCTGAAGCTTTCTTT. Amino acid sequence: CASSLVLGAAEAFF.

This clonotype showed up many times. This sequence joins TRBV3-1 and TRBJ1-1; TRBD1 matches 12 bases. From germline, CDR1 is LGHDT and CDR2 YNNKEL (reference sequence). This CDR3 has 15 amino acids. The J segment lost 4 bases and the V segment lost 4 bases, leaving 4 bases of the junction unmatched. CDR3 nucleotides: TGTGCCAGCAGCCGTGGGACAGGGGGCGGCACTGAAGCTTTCTTT. Its translation is CASSRGTGGGTEAFF.

In its sample, this clonotype was seen many times. CDR3 nucleotide sequence: TGTGCCAGCAGCCCGGGATCACGGAGAAGCACAGATACGCAGTATTTT. This codes for CASSPGSRRSTDTQYF. The chain carries TRBV14 and TRBJ2-3; perhaps TRBD2 as D (5 bases). The V end was cut by 4 bases, the J end by 0 bases, with 14 bases between. CDR1 SGHDN and CDR2 FVKESK come from the germline V gene. The CDR3 length is 16 residues.

This clonotype appeared a few times. The chain links TRBV13 to TRBJ1-5, with a tentative D call TRBD1 (5 bases). This CDR3 comprises 14 residues. The V end was cut by 4 bases, the J end by 7 bases, with 14 bases between. Germline V gene sequence: CDR1 PRHDT, CDR2 FYEKMQ (reference sequence). CDR3 residues: CASSSRDRWQPQHF. In DNA form, the CDR3 reads TGTGCCAGCAGCTCCCGGGACCGGTGGCAGCCCCAGCATTTT.

This clonotype was detected many times. This chain links TRBV12-3 or TRBV12-4 with TRBJ2-1; 10 bases are shared with TRBD2. The CDR3 covers 15 residues. V gave up 3 bases and J gave up 6 bases; unmatched junction bases: 5. DNA for the CDR3: TGTGCCAGCAGTTTGAGTCTAGCGGGAGTCAATGAGCAGTTCTTC. Residues: CASSLSLAGVNEQFF.

The chain couples TRBV6-1 to TRBJ2-7; perhaps TRBD2 as D (5 bases). The CDR3 spans 13 residues. V was clipped by 6 bases and J by 5 bases, with 14 bases between them. CDR1 and CDR2 (germline): MNHNS, SASEGT. CDR3 sequence (DNA): TGTGCCAGCAGCATCCCCGTCGGGAACGAGCAGTACTTC. This sequence encodes CASSIPVGNEQYF.

This clonotype has a single count. V usage is TRBV20-1 and J usage is TRBJ2-2; 7 positions agree with TRBD2. The CDR3 is 13 amino acids. V lost 3 bases and J lost 5; bases outside the gene matches: 3. Germline values: CDR1 DFQATT, CDR2 SNEGSKA (reference sequence). Here the CDR3 reads CSASPSGTGELFF. In nucleotides, the CDR3 is TGCAGTGCTAGCCCTAGCGGTACCGGGGAGCTGTTTTTT.

The chain joins TRBV29-1 to TRBJ1-1; D unresolved. This CDR3 has 11 residues. The V end lost 4 bases, the J end lost 8 bases, and 11 bases lay between the germline ends. The germline V gene has CDR1 SQVTM and CDR2 ANQGSEA. The CDR3 loop is CSVVPAGEAFF. CDR3 nucleotide sequence: TGCAGCGTTGTACCGGCGGGGGAAGCTTTCTTT.

Ten or more counts support this clonotype. This chain connects TRBV20-1 to TRBJ1-1; D is unresolved. Germline CDR1 DFQATT, CDR2 SNEGSKA (reference sequence). Trimming left V 4 bases short and J 2 bases short, with 5 bases between. This CDR3 is 11 amino acids long. CDR3 nucleotides: TGCAGTGCTAAAGGCAACACTGAAGCTTTCTTT. It yields the protein CSAKGNTEAFF.

V is TRBV19 and J is TRBJ1-4; 8 bases align to TRBD1. The V segment lost 1 base and the J segment 12 bases; nucleotides outside the gene matches: 7. This CDR3 has 14 amino acids. Germline CDR1 LNHDA, CDR2 SQIVND (reference sequence). CDR3 amino acids: CASSIVGQGEELFF. For the CDR3, the DNA is TGTGCCAGTAGTATAGTAGGACAGGGCGAAGAACTGTTTTTT.

This clonotype has just a few counts. The rearrangement links TRBV10-3 to TRBJ2-1, with 7 bases that match TRBD2. The CDR3 is 15 amino acids. Germline loops: CDR1 ENHRY, CDR2 SYGVKD. V lost 3 bases and J lost 4; bases outside the gene matches: 6. The chain's CDR3 is CAISDLGGSYNEQFF. The DNA for the CDR3 is TGTGCCATCAGTGATTTAGGCGGGAGTTACAATGAGCAGTTCTTC.

Regarding this clonotype: A read error may be the cause here, since a much bigger clone is one base away. This CDR3 fails to terminate in the conserved phenylalanine or tryptophan, so it likely reflects a read error. This chain uses TRBV11-2 with TRBJ2-1; D gene ambiguous. With 5 bases removed from V and 2 bases from J, the gap between germline ends came to 13 bases. From germline, CDR1 is SGHAT and CDR2 FQNNGV. The CDR3 loop spans 15 amino acids. The CDR3 sequence is CASSPLNSAYNEQFL. The DNA for the CDR3 is TGTGCCAGCAGCCCCCTCAACTCGGCCTACAATGAGCAGTTCCTC.

This clonotype came up a few times. Mismatch with germline at one junction end may stem from a read error. The genes are TRBV10-3 and TRBJ2-7; D unclear. Germline loops: CDR1 ENHRY, CDR2 SYGVKD. This CDR3 spans 10 amino acids. The chain's CDR3 is CAISPAERYF. CDR3 in DNA: TGTGCCATCAGCCCAGCCGAGCGGTACTTC.

This clonotype was observed many times. This chain links TRBV6-5 with TRBJ1-1; 7 positions match TRBD1. This CDR3 spans 16 amino acids. Per the germline V gene, CDR1 is MNHEY and CDR2 is SVGAGI. V was pared by 0 bases and J by 3 bases, with 7 bases of the junction left unmatched. The CDR3 spells CASSYSGTVYHTEAFF. The CDR3 DNA sequence: TGTGCCAGCAGTTACTCCGGGACAGTCTACCACACTGAAGCTTTCTTT.

This clonotype was seen more than once but under ten times. In DNA, the CDR3 is TGCAGCTTCTGGACCGGGAACTATGGCTACACCTTC. Amino acids: CSFWTGNYGYTF. The chain employs TRBV29-1 and TRBJ1-2; D is ambiguous. The CDR3 totals 12 residues. Trimming took off 8 bases at V and 2 bases at J, with 12 bases between the two ends. The germline V gene has CDR1 SQVTM and CDR2 ANQGSEA.

This clonotype was observed many times. The V call is TRBV5-1, the J call TRBJ2-3, with D unclear. This CDR3 is built from 15 residues. V dropped 0 bases and J dropped 3 bases, with 11 bases sitting between them. Germline CDR1 is SGHRS and CDR2 is YFSETQ. CDR3 sequence: CASSLGSDGTDTQYF. The CDR3 nucleotides read TGCGCCAGCAGCTTGGGAAGCGATGGTACAGATACGCAGTATTTT.

The genes are TRBV6-1 and TRBJ1-2, with D tentatively TRBD1 (6 bases). The V end was cut by 5 bases, the J end by 5 bases, with 15 bases between. The CDR3 has 14 amino acids. The germline V gene has CDR1 MNHNS and CDR2 SASEGT. CDR3 in DNA: TGTGCCAGCAGTAACGCGCGGACAGAGTATGGCTACACCTTC. Translation gives CASSNARTEYGYTF.

This clonotype was detected only a few times. The chain is built from TRBV20-1 and TRBJ2-5; TRBD2 matches 7 bases. Unmatched junction bases numbered 5, after V lost 5 bases and J lost 2 bases. There are 13 residues in the CDR3. Germline lookup yields CDR1 DFQATT and CDR2 SNEGSKA (reference sequence). DNA for the CDR3: TGCAGTGCTGCCGGGGGGTATCAAGAGACCCAGTACTTC. It is translated as CSAAGGYQETQYF.

The chain links TRBV6-1 to TRBJ2-6; D is unresolved. The length of the CDR3 is 15 residues. V was cut by 6 bases and J by 3 bases, with 12 bases left in between. CDR1 MNHNS and CDR2 SASEGT come from the germline V gene. Written as DNA, the CDR3 is TGTGCCAGCAGACCGGACCTACGTGGGGCCAACGTCCTGACTTTC. Translating gives CASRPDLRGANVLTF.

In regard to this clonotype: A much more abundant neighbour one base away suggests this may be a read error. The J gene is TRBJ2-7, the V gene TRBV20-1; 8 nucleotides line up with TRBD2. TRBJ2-1 explains the end of the DNA better; the J call may be wrong. The V gene's germline CDR1 is DFQATT and CDR2 SNEGSKA (reference sequence). This CDR3 region has 15 residues. The CDR3 here is CSARLVGRGSYEQFF. The CDR3 DNA sequence: TGCAGTGCTAGACTAGTCGGGAGGGGTTCCTACGAGCAGTTCTTC.

This clonotype has ten or more counts. The chain joins TRBV6-1 to TRBJ2-2; D is ambiguous. Germline-derived CDR1 and CDR2 are MNHNS and SASEGT. Trimming left V 2 bases short and J 4 bases short, with 11 bases between. CDR3 length: 15 residues. CDR3 loop: CASSELEWGTGELFF. The CDR3 DNA is TGTGCCAGCAGTGAATTGGAGTGGGGCACCGGGGAGCTGTTTTTT.